This record covers a single TCR beta chain. Antigen: not known. These data come from a study of cytomegalovirus exposure and HLA in healthy donors. Study results and caveats: A prior analysis recorded that most TCR beta V segments were productive about 87% or about 30% of the time. Analyzed later, most CMV-associated TCR beta chains appeared HLA-restricted. It is likely that the observed cluster of highly shared sequence variants was a sequencing artifact.

The germline V gene encodes CDR1 SQVTM and CDR2 ANQGSEA. The CDR3 spans 13 residues. Trimming took 3 bases from V and 0 from J, leaving 9 bases between them. Healthy people donating bone marrow made up the donors. Amplification used 60 Vbeta primers and 13 Jbeta primers. The data were produced by immunoSEQ multiplex PCR, yet TCRdb's version contains in-frame clones alone and is incomplete. The top ten hold roughly 3.3% of the sample, which has roughly 60,000 clones, about 80% seen once. The chain couples TRBV29-1 to TRBJ2-7, with no clear D. This sequence was found in a woman aged 35 to 49 in good health and CMV-seropositive. The sequenced sample consisted of PBMCs. CDR3 nucleotide sequence: TGCAGCGTTGAGCCCGAGAGCTCCTACGAGCAGTACTTC. This translates into CSVEPESSYEQYF.